This T cell receptor beta chain appears in the sequencing data of a study of cytomegalovirus exposure and HLA in healthy donors. Study summary: An analysis done earlier identified almost 120 million unique TCR beta sequences from about 179 million T cells. General study findings and limits: It was only CMV serostatus that was available as immune exposure information.

Worth noting for this clone: Its antigen is unknown.

CDR1 and CDR2 (germline): MDHEN, SYDVKM. The germline V and J ends were trimmed by 8 bases and 3 bases, with 13 bases remaining between them. The CDR3 is 13 amino acids. Both 60 Vbeta primers and 13 Jbeta primers went into the PCR. This table comes from immunoSEQ multiplex PCR, and its TCRdb copy is limited to in-frame clones, with some not included. This sample has 150,000 to 200,000 clones, with 78% found just once. This TCR came from a woman aged 25-40 years in good health and CMV-seropositive. Specimen: PBMCs. The chain is built from TRBV28 and TRBJ1-1, with D uncertain. DNA for the CDR3: TGTGCCAGCGTTCCTACCCGGGACACTGAAGCTTTCTTT. The encoded protein is CASVPTRDTEAFF.